In its sample, the clone carrying this T cell receptor beta chain was seen a few times. Its antigen is not identified. V shed 1 base and J 1 base; nucleotides not matched to a gene: 5. The CDR3 length is 16 residues. Germline V gene sequence: CDR1 SGHAT, CDR2 FQNNGV. The data derive from a study of T cell repertoires in cytomegalovirus infection. Overall study: Shared public TCR beta signatures pointed to both CMV infection and a matching HLA type.

TCRdb called the reads again in MiXCR, with one record for every CDR3 protein. The table has roughly 860,000 distinct CDR3 sequences, around a third seen once. This specimen was cultured CD8+ T cells from PBMCs, taken from culture after CMV antigen stimulation. This clonotype was obtained from a human donor in good health (CMV status not recorded). Some clones in this sample may be carry-over from other donors' samples. The chain uses TRBV11-2 and TRBJ2-5; TRBD2 agrees at 8 bases. The CDR3 coding sequence is TGTGCCAGCAGCTTAGTCCTCCTAGCGGGCCAAGAGACCCAGTACTTC. This gives the protein CASSLVLLAGQETQYF.